The rows below give T cell receptor beta chains drawn from one sample of a study of blood T cell repertoires in COVID-19. Using immunoSEQ multiplex PCR, the repertoire was profiled, and TCRdb retains in-frame clones only, with some absent. The sample shows around 220,000 clones, 84% of them seen only once. The sequencing input was PBMCs or T cells enriched from blood (not recorded which). All receptors derive from a middle-aged woman who had recovered from COVID-19. The CDR3 runs from the conserved cysteine through the conserved F or W.

length,V,J,CDR3
16,TRBV5-4,TRBJ2-1,CASSLRLAGDLNEQFF
13,TRBV10-3,TRBJ2-3,CAIKSGGTDTQYF
14,TRBV19,TRBJ2-7,CASSRDSLSYEQYF
15,TRBV11-2,TRBJ2-1,CASSLGSSGNNEQFF
15,TRBV30,TRBJ1-3,CAWSTQGDAENTIYF
15,TRBV9,TRBJ1-5,CASSSQGQPNQPQHF
17,TRBV10-1,TRBJ2-2,CASSERRLAGGTGELFF
16,TRBV11-2,TRBJ1-1,CASSLSLRVLNTEAFF
16,TRBV27,TRBJ1-5,CASSRDRGPNNQPQHF
12,TRBV13,TRBJ1-5,CASKQGNQPQHF
13,TRBV4-2,TRBJ2-1,CASSHAQGNEQFF
13,TRBV29-1,TRBJ2-1,CSSKRELENEQFF
15,TRBV7-7,TRBJ2-3,CASSLRSESTDTQYF
14,TRBV19,TRBJ2-7,CASSHGGKIYEQYF
17,TRBV9,TRBJ1-1,CASSPSGQGAENTEAFF
16,TRBV3-1/TRBV3-2,TRBJ1-4,CASSHRQGLNNEKLFF
15,TRBV6-2/TRBV6-3,TRBJ1-6,CASSKTGTANSPLHF
14,TRBV7-2,TRBJ1-5,CASSLEGRGLPQHF
16,TRBV5-1,TRBJ2-2,CASSFLSGRGTGELFF
13,TRBV5-5,TRBJ1-5,CASSLAGNQPQHF
14,TRBV30,TRBJ1-2,CAWERGSEGGGYTF
14,TRBV5-1,TRBJ1-4,CASSVTGNTEKLFF
13,TRBV10-2,TRBJ1-2,CASTSSRGNGYTF
15,TRBV13,TRBJ2-4,CASSTSGRAKNIQYF
15,TRBV6-4,TRBJ2-5,CASSRLAGLQETQYF
13,TRBV12-3/TRBV12-4,TRBJ1-1,CASSLKRTSEAFF
13,TRBV30,TRBJ1-2,CAVREGLSYGYTF
17,TRBV27,TRBJ2-7,CASSLSGSGRGSYEQYF
14,TRBV3-1/TRBV3-2,TRBJ2-2,CASSPNGGSGELFF
13,TRBV29-1,TRBJ1-1,CSVGDRADTEAFF
15,TRBV4-1,TRBJ2-3,CASSQDYRSADTQYF
15,TRBV27,TRBJ1-6,CASSPRDRPNSPLHF
14,TRBV5-6,TRBJ1-2,CASSFMKGNYGYTF
14,TRBV28,TRBJ2-7,CASSLRGFSYEQYF
18,TRBV3-1/TRBV3-2,TRBJ2-1,CASSPYPTSGRSYNEQFF
12,TRBV29-1,TRBJ2-2,CSAPRDTGELFF
15,TRBV6-6,TRBJ2-7,CASSDGQGGTREQYF
17,TRBV28,TRBJ2-2,CASSLGGRRINTGELFF
15,TRBV7-6,TRBJ2-1,CASAPSSSSYNEQFF
16,TRBV7-9,TRBJ1-1,CASSPPGGAVNTEAFF
15,TRBV6-5,TRBJ1-5,CASSTFGQHNQPQHF
12,TRBV9,TRBJ1-2,CASRLANYGYTF
17,TRBV5-1,TRBJ2-1,CASSSGLAGVAYNEQFF
16,TRBV28,TRBJ1-1,CASSLKLGQQNTEAFF
14,TRBV30,TRBJ2-7,CAWSWDREIYEQYF
14,TRBV4-3,TRBJ1-3,CASSSGGSGNTIYF
15,TRBV9,TRBJ1-1,CASSPRVVSSGEAFF
19,TRBV7-9,TRBJ2-1,CASSLVGQGGPSSYNEQFF
15,TRBV28,TRBJ2-3,CASMPWTGAVDTQYF
14,TRBV6-2/TRBV6-3,TRBJ1-1,CASSYVLENTEAFF
15,TRBV6-1,TRBJ1-6,CASSDPQGSNSPLHF
16,TRBV27,TRBJ1-1,CASKIQGARMGTEAFF
14,TRBV29-1,TRBJ1-1,CSVVVRSKNTEAFF
15,TRBV7-2,TRBJ1-6,CASSLVADTDSPLHF
21,TRBV10-3,TRBJ1-2,CAISERSRNPLISLTNYGYTF
15,TRBV7-6,TRBJ1-4,CASSLGGTGNEKLFF
14,TRBV30,TRBJ1-6,CAWMRGQVNSPLHF
15,TRBV6-1,TRBJ2-1,CASSEAGAGGDEQFF
12,TRBV6-5,TRBJ1-6,CASRGSNSPLHF
14,TRBV30,TRBJ1-3,CAWSVGQGGNTIYF